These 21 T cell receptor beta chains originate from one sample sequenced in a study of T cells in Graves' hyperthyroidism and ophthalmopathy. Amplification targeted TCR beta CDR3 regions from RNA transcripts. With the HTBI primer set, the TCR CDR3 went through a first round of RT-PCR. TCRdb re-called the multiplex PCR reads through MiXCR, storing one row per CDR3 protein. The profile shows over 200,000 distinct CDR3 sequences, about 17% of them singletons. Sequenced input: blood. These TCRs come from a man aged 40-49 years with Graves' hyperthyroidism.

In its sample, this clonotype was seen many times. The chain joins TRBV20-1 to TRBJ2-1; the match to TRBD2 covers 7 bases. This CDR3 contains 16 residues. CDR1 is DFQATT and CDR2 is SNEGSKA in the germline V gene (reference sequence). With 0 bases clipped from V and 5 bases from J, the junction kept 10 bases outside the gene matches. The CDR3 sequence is CSARDQGRSGDNEQFF. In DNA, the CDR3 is TGCAGTGCTAGAGATCAGGGTCGAAGCGGGGACAATGAGCAGTTCTTC.

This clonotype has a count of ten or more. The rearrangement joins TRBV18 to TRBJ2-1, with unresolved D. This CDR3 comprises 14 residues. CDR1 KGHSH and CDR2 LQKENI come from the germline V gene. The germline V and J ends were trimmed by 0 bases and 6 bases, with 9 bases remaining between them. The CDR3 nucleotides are TGTGCCAGCTCACCACCGGGATCACGCAATGAGCAGTTCTTC. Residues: CASSPPGSRNEQFF.

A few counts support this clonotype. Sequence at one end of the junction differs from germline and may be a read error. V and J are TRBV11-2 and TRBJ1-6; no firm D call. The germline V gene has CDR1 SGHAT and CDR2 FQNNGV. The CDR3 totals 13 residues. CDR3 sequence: CASSLGQDSPPHF. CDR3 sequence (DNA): TGTGCCAGCAGCTTAGGGCAGGATTCACCCCCCCACTTT.

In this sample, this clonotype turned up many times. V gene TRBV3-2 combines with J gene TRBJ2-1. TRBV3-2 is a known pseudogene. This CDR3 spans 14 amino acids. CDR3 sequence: CASGKGSSYNEQFF. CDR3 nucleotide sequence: TGTGCCAGCGGAAAGGGGAGCTCCTACAATGAGCAGTTCTTC.

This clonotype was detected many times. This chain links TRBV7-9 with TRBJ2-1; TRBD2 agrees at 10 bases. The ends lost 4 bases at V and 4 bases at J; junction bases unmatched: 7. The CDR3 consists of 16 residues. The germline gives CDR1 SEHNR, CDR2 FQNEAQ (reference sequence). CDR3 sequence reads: CASSSYSGGAYNEQFF. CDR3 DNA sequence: TGTGCCAGCAGCTCCTACAGCGGGGGGGCTTACAATGAGCAGTTCTTC.

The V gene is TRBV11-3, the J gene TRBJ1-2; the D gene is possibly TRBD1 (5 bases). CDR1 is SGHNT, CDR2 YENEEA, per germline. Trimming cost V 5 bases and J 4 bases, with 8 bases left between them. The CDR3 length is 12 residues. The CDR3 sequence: CASSQTGYGYTF. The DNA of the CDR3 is TGTGCCAGCAGCCAAACAGGCTATGGCTACACCTTC.

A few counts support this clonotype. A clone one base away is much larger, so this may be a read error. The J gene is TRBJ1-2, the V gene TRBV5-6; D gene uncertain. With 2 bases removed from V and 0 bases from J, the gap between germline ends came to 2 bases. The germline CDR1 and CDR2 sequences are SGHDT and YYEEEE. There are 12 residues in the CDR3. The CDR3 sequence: CASSFTNYGYTF. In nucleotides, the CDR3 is TGTGCCAGCAGCTTCACTAACTATGGCTACACCTTC. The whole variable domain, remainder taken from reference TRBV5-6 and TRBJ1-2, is DAGVTQSPTHLIKTRGQQVTLRCSPKSGHDTVSWYQQALGQGPQFIFQYYEEEERQRGNFPDRFSGHQFPNYSSELNVNALLLGDSALYLCASSFTNYGYTFGSGTRLTVV.

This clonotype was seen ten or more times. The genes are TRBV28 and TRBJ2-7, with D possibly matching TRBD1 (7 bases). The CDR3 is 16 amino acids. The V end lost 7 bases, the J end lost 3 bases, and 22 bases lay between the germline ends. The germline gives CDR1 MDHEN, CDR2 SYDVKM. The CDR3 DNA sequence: TGTGCCAGCACCTCGTGGGGGGCAGGGGGATTCTACGAGCAGTACTTC. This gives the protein CASTSWGAGGFYEQYF. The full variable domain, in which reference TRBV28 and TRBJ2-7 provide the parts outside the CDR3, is DVKVTQSSRYLVKRTGEKVFLECVQDMDHENMFWYRQDPGLGLRLIYFSYDVKMKEKGDIPEGYSVSREKKERFSLILESASTNQTSMYLCASTSWGAGGFYEQYFGPGTRLTVT.

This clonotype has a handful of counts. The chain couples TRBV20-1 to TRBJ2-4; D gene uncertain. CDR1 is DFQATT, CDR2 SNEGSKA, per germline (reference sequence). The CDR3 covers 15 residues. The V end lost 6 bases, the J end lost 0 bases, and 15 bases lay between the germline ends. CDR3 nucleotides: TGCAGTGCACCCGCCTTGTCCTCAGCCAAAAACATTCAGTACTTC. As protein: CSAPALSSAKNIQYF.

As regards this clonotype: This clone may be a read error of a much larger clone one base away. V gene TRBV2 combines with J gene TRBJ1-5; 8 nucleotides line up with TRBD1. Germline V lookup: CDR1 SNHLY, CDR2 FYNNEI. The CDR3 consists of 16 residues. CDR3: CASNEMDRVSNQPQHF. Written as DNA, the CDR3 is TGTGCCAGCAATGAAATGGACAGGGTAAGCAATCAGCCCCAGCATTTT.

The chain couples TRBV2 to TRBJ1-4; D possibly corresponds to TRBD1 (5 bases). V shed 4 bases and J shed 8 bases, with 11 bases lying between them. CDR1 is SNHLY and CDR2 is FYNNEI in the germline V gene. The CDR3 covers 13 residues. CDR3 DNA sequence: TGTGCCAGCAGTGCGGGACTCTGGGAAAAACTGTTTTTT. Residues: CASSAGLWEKLFF.

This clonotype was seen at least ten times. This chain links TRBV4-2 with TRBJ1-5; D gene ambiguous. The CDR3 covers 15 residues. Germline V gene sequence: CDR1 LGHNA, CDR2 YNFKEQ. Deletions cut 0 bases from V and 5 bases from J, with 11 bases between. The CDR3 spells CASSQDGSDYQPQHF. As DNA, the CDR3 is TGTGCCAGCAGCCAAGACGGATCCGATTATCAGCCCCAGCATTTT.

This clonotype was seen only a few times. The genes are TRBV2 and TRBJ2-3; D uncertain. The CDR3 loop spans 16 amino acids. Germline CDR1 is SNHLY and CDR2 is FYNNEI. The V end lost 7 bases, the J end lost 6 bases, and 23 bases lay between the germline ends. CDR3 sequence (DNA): TGTGCCAGCACTCTGGACGGCTCAGGCCCCAGGGATACGCAGTATTTT. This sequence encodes CASTLDGSGPRDTQYF. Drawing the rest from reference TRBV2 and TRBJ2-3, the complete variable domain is EPEVTQTPSHQVTQMGQEVILRCVPISNHLYFYWYRQILGQKVEFLVSFYNNEISEKSEIFDDQFSVERPDGSNFTLKIRSTKLEDSAMYFCASTLDGSGPRDTQYFGPGTRLTVL.

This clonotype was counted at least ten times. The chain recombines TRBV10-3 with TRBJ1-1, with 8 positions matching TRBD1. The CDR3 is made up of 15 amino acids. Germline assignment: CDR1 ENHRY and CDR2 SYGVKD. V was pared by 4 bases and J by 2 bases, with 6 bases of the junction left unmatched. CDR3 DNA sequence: TGTGCCATCAGTGGTACCGGGACAGGTAACACTGAAGCTTTCTTT. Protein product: CAISGTGTGNTEAFF.

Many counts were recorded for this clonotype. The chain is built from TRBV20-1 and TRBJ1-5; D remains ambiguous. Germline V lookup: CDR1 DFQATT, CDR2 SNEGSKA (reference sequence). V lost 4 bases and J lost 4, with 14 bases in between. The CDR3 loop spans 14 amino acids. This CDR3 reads CSATPESPNQPQHF. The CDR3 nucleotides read TGCAGTGCTACCCCCGAAAGCCCGAATCAGCCCCAGCATTTT.

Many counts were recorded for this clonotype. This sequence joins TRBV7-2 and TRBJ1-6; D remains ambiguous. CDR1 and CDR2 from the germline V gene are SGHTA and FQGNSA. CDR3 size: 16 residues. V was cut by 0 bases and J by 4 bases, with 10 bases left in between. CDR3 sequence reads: CASSLAAGTYNSPLHF. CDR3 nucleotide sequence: TGTGCCAGCAGCTTAGCGGCAGGAACTTATAATTCACCCCTCCACTTT. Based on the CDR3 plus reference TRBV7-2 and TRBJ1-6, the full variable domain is GAGVSQSPSNKVTEKGKDVELRCDPISGHTALYWYRQSLGQGLEFLIYFQGNSAPDKSGLPSDRFSAERTGGSVSTLTIQRTQQEDSAVYLCASSLAAGTYNSPLHFGNGTRLTVT.

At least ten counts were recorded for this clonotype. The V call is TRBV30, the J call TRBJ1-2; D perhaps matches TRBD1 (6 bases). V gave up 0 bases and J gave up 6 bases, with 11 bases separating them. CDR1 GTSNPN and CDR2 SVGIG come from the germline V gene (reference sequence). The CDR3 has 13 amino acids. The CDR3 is CAWSVTGGNGYTF. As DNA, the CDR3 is TGTGCCTGGAGTGTAACGGGGGGCAATGGCTACACCTTC.

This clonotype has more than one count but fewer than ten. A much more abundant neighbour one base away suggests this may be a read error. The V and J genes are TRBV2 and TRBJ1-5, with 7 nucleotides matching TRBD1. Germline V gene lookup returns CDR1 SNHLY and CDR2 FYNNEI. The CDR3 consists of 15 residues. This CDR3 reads CASSEFGTENQLQHF. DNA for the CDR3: TGTGCCAGCAGTGAATTTGGGACAGAAAATCAGCTCCAGCATTTT.

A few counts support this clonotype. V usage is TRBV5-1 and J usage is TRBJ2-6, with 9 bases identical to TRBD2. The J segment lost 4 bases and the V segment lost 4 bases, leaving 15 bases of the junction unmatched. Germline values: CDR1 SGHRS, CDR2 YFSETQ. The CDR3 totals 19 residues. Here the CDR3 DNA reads TGCGCCAGCAGCAAATTGGTAGCGGGGGCGAACACCGGGGCCAACGTCCTGACTTTC. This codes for CASSKLVAGANTGANVLTF.

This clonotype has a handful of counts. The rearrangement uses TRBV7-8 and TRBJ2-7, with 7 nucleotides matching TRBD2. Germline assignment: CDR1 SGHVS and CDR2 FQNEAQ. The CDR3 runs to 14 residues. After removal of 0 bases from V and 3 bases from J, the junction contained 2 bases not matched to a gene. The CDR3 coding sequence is TGTGCCAGCAGCTTAGCGTGGGGGGGCTACGAGCAGTACTTC. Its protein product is CASSLAWGGYEQYF.

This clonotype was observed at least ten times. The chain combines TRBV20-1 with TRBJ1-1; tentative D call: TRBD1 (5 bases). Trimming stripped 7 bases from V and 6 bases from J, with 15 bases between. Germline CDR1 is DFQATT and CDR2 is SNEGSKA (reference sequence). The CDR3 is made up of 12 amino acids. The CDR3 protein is CSVFQGSAEAFF. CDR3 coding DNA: TGCAGTGTTTTTCAGGGATCGGCTGAAGCTTTCTTT.